These 30 T cell receptor beta chains originate from one sample sequenced in a study of PD-L1 blockade in urothelial cancer. The time point is: pretreatment peripheral blood. The protocol was immunoSEQ multiplex PCR, while the TCRdb copy is restricted to in-frame clones and leaves out a portion. The sample consists of around 100,000 clones, around 86% of them appearing once. Specimen: PBMCs, collected around atezolizumab (anti-PD-L1) treatment. The origin of the receptors is a man in his 60s with urothelial cancer.

This chain connects TRBV10-3 to TRBJ2-7, with a possible D match to TRBD2 (6 bases). CDR1 and CDR2 (germline): ENHRY, SYGVKD. The V and J ends lost 10 bases and 5 bases respectively, with 15 bases between them. The length of the CDR3 is 12 residues. For the CDR3, the DNA is TGTGCCACCCGACGGGACTCGGACGAGCAGTACTTC. As protein: CATRRDSDEQYF.

The table lists this clone with a few counts. The rearrangement joins TRBV7-9 to TRBJ1-5; D is uncertain. Trimming cost V 6 bases and J 2 bases, with 14 bases left between them. CDR1 and CDR2 from the germline V gene are SEHNR and FQNEAQ (reference sequence). The CDR3 has 15 amino acids. The CDR3 loop reads CASRAGSGGNQPQHF. The CDR3, as DNA: TGTGCCAGCAGGGCGGGTAGCGGTGGCAATCAGCCCCAGCATTTT.

The gene calls are TRBV10-2 and TRBJ2-5; possible D gene TRBD1, 5 bases. This CDR3 comprises 13 residues. Deletions cut 0 bases from V and 7 bases from J, with 9 bases between. Germline V gene data show CDR1 as WSHSY and CDR2 as SAAADI. The CDR3 DNA is TGCGCCAGCAGTGAGTCGGTTCAGGGGACCCAGTACTTC. It yields the protein CASSESVQGTQYF.

The V gene is TRBV10-2, the J gene TRBJ1-5; a possible D gene is TRBD1 (6 bases). The CDR3 runs 15 residues. Trimming took off 0 bases at V and 4 bases at J, with 10 bases between the two ends. CDR1 is WSHSY, CDR2 SAAADI, per germline. CDR3: CASSESSGANQPQHF. CDR3 nucleotide sequence: TGCGCCAGCAGTGAGTCGTCAGGGGCTAATCAGCCCCAGCATTTT.

This chain uses TRBV9 with TRBJ2-3; 8 nucleotides match TRBD2. After removal of 1 base from V and 5 bases from J, the junction contained 3 bases not matched to a gene. This CDR3 is 14 amino acids long. In germline, CDR1 is SGDLS, CDR2 YYNGEE. For the CDR3, the DNA is TGTGCCAGCAGCGTACAAGCGGGAGAAGATACGCAGTATTTT. Its translation: CASSVQAGEDTQYF. Combining the CDR3 with reference TRBV9 and TRBJ2-3 gives the whole variable domain DSGVTQTPKHLITATGQRVTLRCSPRSGDLSVYWYQQSLDQGLQFLIQYYNGEERAKGNILERFSAQQFPDLHSELNLSSLELGDSALYFCASSVQAGEDTQYFGPGTRLTVL.

The chain couples TRBV7-2 to TRBJ2-7, with D perhaps matching TRBD1 (5 bases). Germline V CDR1 and CDR2: SGHTA, FQGNSA. The length of the CDR3 is 17 residues. The V and J ends lost 2 bases and 0 bases respectively, with 17 bases between them. CDR3 bases: TGTGCCAGCAGCTTAACCCGGACATTACAGAGCTCCTACGAGCAGTACTTC. Its protein is CASSLTRTLQSSYEQYF.

This clone was detected only a few times. The chain has TRBV6-6 and TRBJ2-7, with D possibly matching TRBD2 (5 bases). The CDR3 loop spans 14 amino acids. V was clipped by 2 bases and J by 5 bases, with 13 bases between them. Germline values: CDR1 MNHNY, CDR2 SVGAGI (reference sequence). CDR3 nucleotides: TGTGCCAGCAGTTACGGTCGGGGAACGGACGAGCAGTACTTC. Translating it yields CASSYGRGTDEQYF.

The chain couples TRBV19 to TRBJ2-7, with D possibly TRBD2 on 5 matching bases. V lost 5 bases and J 4 bases, leaving 21 bases between the germline ends. The CDR3 extends over 16 amino acids. The germline V gene has CDR1 LNHDA and CDR2 SQIVND (reference sequence). CDR3 in amino acids: CASSVSLTEGRYEQYF. The DNA of the CDR3 is TGTGCCAGTAGTGTGTCTCTCACTGAGGGTCGGTACGAGCAGTACTTC.

The chain couples TRBV7-2 to TRBJ2-7; 9 nucleotides agree with TRBD2. CDR3 size: 17 residues. V shed 6 bases and J 2 bases; nucleotides not matched to a gene: 14. Germline values: CDR1 SGHTA, CDR2 FQGNSA. This CDR3 is CASRSTSASGVAYEQYF. The DNA of the CDR3 is TGTGCCAGCAGGTCGACCTCCGCTAGCGGGGTTGCCTACGAGCAGTACTTC. Supplemented by reference TRBV7-2 and TRBJ2-7, the full variable domain reads GAGVSQSPSNKVTEKGKDVELRCDPISGHTALYWYRQSLGQGLEFLIYFQGNSAPDKSGLPSDRFSAERTGGSVSTLTIQRTQQEDSAVYLCASRSTSASGVAYEQYFGPGTRLTVT.

The rearrangement joins TRBV4-1 to TRBJ2-7; 9 bases are shared with TRBD2. Germline CDR1 MGHRA, CDR2 YSYEKL. Trimming took 5 bases from V and 4 from J; bases not matched to a gene: 6. The CDR3 extends over 14 amino acids. This CDR3 is CASSSLTSGYEQYF. CDR3 in DNA: TGCGCCAGCAGCTCTCTGACTAGCGGTTACGAGCAGTACTTC.

The chain is built from TRBV25-1 and TRBJ1-2, with D uncertain. Germline V gene lookup returns CDR1 MGHDK and CDR2 SYGVNS. The V end was cut by 4 bases, the J end by 5 bases, with 11 bases between. The CDR3 covers 13 residues. CDR3 protein: CASSGTVRYGYTF. The CDR3, as DNA: TGTGCCAGCAGTGGTACAGTCAGATATGGCTACACCTTC.

V and J are TRBV28 and TRBJ2-7, with a possible D match to TRBD1 (5 bases). CDR3 length equals 13 residues. The ends were cut back, 11 bases at V and 6 bases at J, with 20 bases in the middle. Germline-derived CDR1 and CDR2 are MDHEN and SYDVKM. The CDR3 region has the DNA TGTGCCCTCTCCAGGGCCCGGTTTTCCGAGCAGTACTTC. This gives the protein CALSRARFSEQYF.

In this sample, this clone turned up a few times. The rearrangement links TRBV6-5 to TRBJ1-3; D uncertain. Per the germline V gene, CDR1 is MNHEY and CDR2 is SVGAGI. V lost 7 bases to trimming and J lost 0 bases, with 13 bases between them. The CDR3 covers 15 residues. CDR3 region: CASTTKGDSGNTIYF. In DNA form, the CDR3 reads TGTGCCAGCACCACAAAGGGAGACTCTGGAAACACCATATATTTT.

This sequence joins TRBV2 and TRBJ2-3; a possible D gene is TRBD1 (5 bases). Germline V gene data show CDR1 as SNHLY and CDR2 as FYNNEI. The CDR3 spans 16 residues. Trimming took off 6 bases at V and 4 bases at J, with 20 bases between the two ends. Written as DNA, the CDR3 is TGTGCCAGCAGCGCCCCCCAGAATGTAGGGGCAGATACGCAGTATTTT. Protein product: CASSAPQNVGADTQYF.

This clone has a handful of counts. The J gene is TRBJ2-7, the V gene TRBV18, with 13 nucleotides matching TRBD2. With 3 bases clipped from V and 6 bases from J, the junction kept 2 bases outside the gene matches. The length of the CDR3 is 14 residues. The germline V gene has CDR1 KGHSH and CDR2 LQKENI. The CDR3 DNA reads TGTGCCAGCTCACCGGGACTAGCGGGGTTCGAGCAGTACTTC. Translated: CASSPGLAGFEQYF. Full variable domain (remainder filled in from reference TRBV18 and TRBJ2-7): NAGVMQNPRHLVRRRGQEARLRCSPMKGHSHVYWYRQLPEEGLKFMVYLQKENIIDESGMPKERFSAEFPKEGPSILRIQQVVRGDSAAYFCASSPGLAGFEQYFGPGTRLTVT.

The DNA for the CDR3 is TGTGCCAGCAGTTTCGAAGGGGGTGAAAAACTGTTTTTT. Protein sequence: CASSFEGGEKLFF. The chain recombines TRBV28 with TRBJ1-4, with a tentative D call TRBD1 (6 bases). The CDR3 covers 13 residues. The germline V gene encodes CDR1 MDHEN and CDR2 SYDVKM. V lost 3 bases to trimming and J lost 7 bases, with 9 bases between them.

V usage is TRBV10-1 and J usage is TRBJ2-1; 7 bases match TRBD2. The germline CDR1 and CDR2 sequences are WNHNN and SYGVQD (reference sequence). Losses at the gene ends were 8 bases for V and 6 bases for J; bases not matched to a gene: 7. This CDR3 is built from 13 residues. This chain's CDR3 is CASGGVLLNEQFF. The CDR3 DNA is TGCGCCAGCGGGGGGGTACTGCTCAATGAGCAGTTCTTC.

The V gene is TRBV5-4, the J gene TRBJ1-2; a possible D gene is TRBD1 (6 bases). The germline gives CDR1 SGHNT, CDR2 YYREEE (reference sequence). This CDR3 region has 15 residues. Trimming stripped 0 bases from V and 3 bases from J, with 12 bases between. CDR3 residues: CASSLVGGAHYGYTF. CDR3 coding DNA: TGTGCCAGCAGCTTGGTTGGGGGGGCGCACTATGGCTACACCTTC. The full variable domain, in which reference TRBV5-4 and TRBJ1-2 provide the parts outside the CDR3, is ETGVTQSPTHLIKTRGQQVTLRCSSQSGHNTVSWYQQALGQGPQFIFQYYREEENGRGNFPPRFSGLQFPNYSSELNVNALELDDSALYLCASSLVGGAHYGYTFGSGTRLTVV.

This clone occurred once. This chain links TRBV19 with TRBJ2-1; 8 nucleotides align to TRBD1. The V segment lost 6 bases and the J segment 7 bases; nucleotides outside the gene matches: 5. The CDR3 sequence is 13 residues long. Germline values: CDR1 LNHDA, CDR2 SQIVND (reference sequence). In DNA, the CDR3 is TGTGCCAGTAGCGGACAGGGACGGAATGAGCAGTTCTTC. It yields the protein CASSGQGRNEQFF.

The chain joins TRBV5-1 to TRBJ1-2; weak D call: TRBD1 (6 bases). CDR1 is SGHRS, CDR2 YFSETQ, per germline. Trimming cost V 0 bases and J 3 bases, with 21 bases left between them. The CDR3 extends over 18 amino acids. The DNA for the CDR3 is TGCGCCAGCAGCTTGGTCGGGACACCCTATAGTGGAGACTATGGCTACACCTTC. Its translation: CASSLVGTPYSGDYGYTF.

The chain combines TRBV6-4 with TRBJ1-6; 9 nucleotides line up with TRBD1. J lost 7 bases, V lost 3 bases, and 1 base had no gene match. Germline V gives CDR1 MRHNA, CDR2 SNTAGT. The CDR3 is made up of 14 amino acids. The CDR3 sequence is CASSEGQGNSPLHF. The CDR3 DNA reads TGTGCCAGCAGTGAGGGACAGGGCAATTCACCCCTCCACTTT.

This chain uses TRBV4-2 with TRBJ1-1; D is possibly TRBD1 (6 bases). CDR3 size: 16 residues. V was cut by 1 base and J by 0 bases, with 12 bases left in between. Germline V gene data show CDR1 as LGHNA and CDR2 as YNFKEQ. This chain's CDR3 is CASSQGAGAVNTEAFF. CDR3 sequence (DNA): TGTGCCAGCAGCCAAGGGGCAGGGGCCGTGAACACTGAAGCTTTCTTT.

In DNA, the CDR3 is TGTGCCAGCTATGGGGGCGGGGGGGCCGGAGAGACCCAGTACTTC. Translating it yields CASYGGGGAGETQYF. This sequence joins TRBV2 and TRBJ2-5; TRBD2 matches at 9 bases. This CDR3 spans 15 amino acids. V gave up 8 bases and J gave up 4 bases; unmatched junction bases: 11. Germline CDR1 reads SNHLY; CDR2 reads FYNNEI.

A single count supports this clone. The J gene is TRBJ2-5, the V gene TRBV5-1; D not certain. Trimming cost V 4 bases and J 0 bases, with 13 bases left between them. The CDR3 totals 15 residues. The germline V gene has CDR1 SGHRS and CDR2 YFSETQ. CDR3 sequence (DNA): TGCGCCAGCAGCCCTCACACTGACTACCAAGAGACCCAGTACTTC. It encodes CASSPHTDYQETQYF.

This chain connects TRBV7-9 to TRBJ2-4; D ambiguous. In germline, CDR1 is SEHNR, CDR2 FQNEAQ (reference sequence). This CDR3 comprises 18 residues. Trimming removed 5 bases at V and 0 bases at J, with 20 bases between. CDR3 nucleotides: TGTGCCAGCAGCCCTATAACCGGGTCCCATATAGCCAAAAACATTCAGTACTTC. It yields the protein CASSPITGSHIAKNIQYF.

The table lists this clone with a count of one. The chain uses TRBV7-6 and TRBJ1-2; no reliable D call. V was pared by 1 base and J by 4 bases, with 13 bases between. CDR1 SGHVS and CDR2 FNYEAQ come from the germline V gene. This CDR3 spans 15 amino acids. In DNA form, the CDR3 reads TGTGCCAGCAGCTTAGGTTACGGGGAGTCCTATGGCTACACCTTC. It is translated as CASSLGYGESYGYTF.

V is TRBV5-1 and J is TRBJ1-6; maybe TRBD1 (5 bases). V lost 0 bases and J 3 bases, leaving 10 bases between the germline ends. The CDR3 runs 16 residues. CDR1 and CDR2 from the germline V gene are SGHRS and YFSETQ. For the CDR3, the DNA is TGCGCCAGCAGCTTGGACAGGATCAACTATAATTCACCCCTCCACTTT. Translating it yields CASSLDRINYNSPLHF.

J is TRBJ2-5 and V is TRBV15; D is undetermined. Germline loops: CDR1 LNHNV, CDR2 YYDKDF (reference sequence). Trimming stripped 7 bases from V and 7 bases from J, with 13 bases between. There are 12 residues in the CDR3. In DNA form, the CDR3 reads TGTGCCACCACCTTATCCCACGGGACCCAGTACTTC. Protein: CATTLSHGTQYF. Full variable domain (remainder filled in from reference TRBV15 and TRBJ2-5): DAMVIQNPRYQVTQFGKPVTLSCSQTLNHNVMYWYQQKSSQAPKLLFHYYDKDFNNEADTPDNFQSRRPNTSFCFLDIRSPGLGDTAMYLCATTLSHGTQYFGPGTRLLVL.

The chain carries TRBV5-1 and TRBJ1-4; D might be TRBD1 (6 bases). CDR3 length: 14 residues. Trimming left V 4 bases short and J 8 bases short, with 15 bases between. Germline V gene sequence: CDR1 SGHRS, CDR2 YFSETQ. CDR3 region: CASSLEGVREKLFF. CDR3 coding DNA: TGCGCCAGCAGCCTAGAGGGGGTTAGAGAAAAACTGTTTTTT.

The J gene is TRBJ1-1, the V gene TRBV6-5; D unresolved. V was trimmed by 8 bases and J by 7 bases, leaving 11 bases between them. Germline V gives CDR1 MNHEY, CDR2 SVGAGI. The CDR3 has 11 residues. CDR3 nucleotide sequence: TGTGCCAGCTCGATTTACGGTGAAGCTTTCTTT. It encodes CASSIYGEAFF.